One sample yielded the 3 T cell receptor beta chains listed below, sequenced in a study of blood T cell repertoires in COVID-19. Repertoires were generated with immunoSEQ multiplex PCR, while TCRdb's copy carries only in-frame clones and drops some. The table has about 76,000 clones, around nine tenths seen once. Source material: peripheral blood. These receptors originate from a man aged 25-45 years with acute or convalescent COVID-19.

The CDR3 here is CASSNRALRGEQYF. The CDR3 nucleotides read TGTGCCAGCAGTAACCGGGCTCTACGGGGCGAGCAGTACTTC. The chain carries TRBV6-5 and TRBJ2-7; D possibly corresponds to TRBD2 (5 bases). The CDR3 has 14 amino acids. V gave up 5 bases and J gave up 6 bases, with 17 bases separating them. Germline-derived CDR1 and CDR2 are MNHEY and SVGAGI.

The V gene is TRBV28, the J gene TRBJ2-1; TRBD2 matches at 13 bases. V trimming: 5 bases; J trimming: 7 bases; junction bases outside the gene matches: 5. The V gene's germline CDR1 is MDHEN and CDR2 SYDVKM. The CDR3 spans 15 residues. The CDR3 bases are TGTGCCAGCAGTCGATTGGGACTAGCGGGGAATGAGCAGTTCTTC. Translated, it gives CASSRLGLAGNEQFF.

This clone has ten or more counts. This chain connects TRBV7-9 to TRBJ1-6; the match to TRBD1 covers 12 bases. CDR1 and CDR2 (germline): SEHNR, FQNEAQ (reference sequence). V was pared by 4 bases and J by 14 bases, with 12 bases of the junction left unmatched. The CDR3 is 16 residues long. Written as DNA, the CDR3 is TGTGCCAGCAGCTCCGGGACAGGGGGCTATCCCAGGACCCTCCACTTT. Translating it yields CASSSGTGGYPRTLHF.